This T cell receptor (beta chain) was captured by sequencing in a study of CD8+CD57+ T cells in acquired aplastic anemia. Overall study context: The study obtained an average of around 2.9 ug of DNA from sorted CD4+ and CD8+ cells.

Ten or more counts support this clonotype. Patients selected for sequencing had displayed CD8+CD57+ cell expansion by flow cytometry. The CDR3 has 15 amino acids. V shed 3 bases, J shed 6 bases, and the junction held 8 bases outside the gene matches. Germline CDR1 LGHNA, CDR2 YNFKEQ. Investigators profiled TCR beta VDJ and CDR3 from genomic DNA template. A single record per CDR3 protein comes from TCRdb applying MiXCR to the reads. The sample records 150,000 to 180,000 distinct CDR3 sequences, approximately 52% being singletons. This clonotype was obtained from a human donor with aplastic anemia. The chain joins TRBV4-2 to TRBJ2-1, with TRBD1 identical over 7 bases. The sequenced sample was sorted CD4+, CD8+, or CD8+CD57+ T cells (not recorded which) from PBMCs. CDR3 nucleotide sequence: TGTGCCAGCAGCCATGATCCCGACAGGGTCAATGAGCAGTTCTTC. Translation: CASSHDPDRVNEQFF.